This T cell receptor beta chain derives from a study of T cell responses to AZD1222 COVID-19 vaccine. Findings of the study overall: Most donors were white British, females outnumbered males, and clonal diversity was possibly underestimated. Nearly half of the spike-specific TCRs reportedly recognize variant regions that carry no mutations.

As concerns this clone: The antigen remains unidentified.

V lost 6 bases, J lost 5 bases, and 17 bases lay in between. CDR3 length equals 15 residues. Germline assignment: CDR1 MNHEY and CDR2 SVGEGT. Sequencing used immunoSEQ multiplex PCR; TCRdb keeps in-frame clones, though not all of them. The table has about 52,000 clones, about nine tenths seen once; the top ten hold less than 3.5%. Sample: peripheral blood, taken 28 days after the second AZD1222 dose. The TCR originated in an adult who received the AZD1222 COVID-19 vaccine. The chain carries TRBV6-2 or TRBV6-3 and TRBJ2-1, with D unclear. CDR3 nucleotide sequence: TGTGCCAGCAGCCTGCTCCGGTTTCCCAACAATGAGCAGTTCTTC. This codes for CASSLLRFPNNEQFF.